The present T cell receptor beta chain was sequenced within a study of blood T cells in healthy people across ages (dated by TCRdb to between 2014 and 2016). Regarding the study in general: In model experiments, roughly one uniquely barcoded TCR beta cDNA molecule per two T cells was captured by template switching. The study measured age-related changes in TCR beta repertoire diversity using deep sequencing normalized with unique cDNA molecular identifiers. To avoid experimental bias, donors of different ages were distributed randomly across sequencing lanes. The donors were divided into four age groups: young (average approximately 17 years), middle-aged (approximately 39), aged (approximately 59) and long-lived (about 80). Using the same blood draw, the study looked at two additional independent replicas of 1 million unique cDNA reads for two donors, one aged 18 to 30 and the other aged 80 or older.

Preparation of the library involved 5' RACE. The run used an Illumina HiSeq 2500. A second roughly 7 to 11 cycle PCR used a sample-barcoded 5' primer and a J-beta primer mix. A template-switch 5' adaptor carrying 12 random nucleotides introduced a unique molecular identifier onto each TCR beta cDNA molecule. Each sample yielded at least 2.5 million CDR3-containing paired-end reads. First-strand cDNA was synthesized from all RNA with the Mint cDNA synthesis kit, primed by a TRBC-specific oligonucleotide. All cDNA was treated with uracil-DNA glycosylase and then went through a first 18-cycle PCR with the universal primers M1SS and BC2_uni_R. In the authors' own workflow: For normalization, 1 million high-quality reads were randomly selected from each sample, with every read carrying a distinct molecular identifier. Reads sharing molecular identifiers were discarded rather than binned into consensus sequences. CDR3 identification, clonotype clustering and error correction used MiTCR with a Q25 quality threshold and the strictest error-elimination algorithm. A nonparametric unseen species model with Euler transformation was used to estimate a lower bound on total TCR beta diversity. TCRdb reprocessing: public reads trimmed at Q25 with fastp, clones called with MiXCR, in-frame beta chains kept. CDR3 protein sequences are deduplicated, and each keeps its most common genes and DNA. TCRdb's processing, not the authors', yielded these V and J calls. The sample table contains under 1,000,000 distinct CDR3 sequences; only one count was recorded for under 40% of them. About an eighth of the sample lies in the top ten.

With respect to this clonotype: Its antigen remains undetermined. Within one base of it there is no much larger clone, and no base qualities were kept.

Findings and caveats that apply to the study as a whole: Compared with the aged group, the long-lived group had more naive CD4+ T cells, fewer expanded clones and increased TCR diversity, a pattern suggesting age selection. The percentage of naive T cells measured by flow cytometry correlated strongly with observed TCR beta diversity. Because the CMV infection status of the donors was unknown, age-related changes in expanded clonotypes may potentially have been confounded. Because profiling used bulk unsorted PBMCs, naive and antigen-experienced compartments could not be compared conclusively. As age increased, observed TCR beta diversity per million T cells dropped in a roughly linear way, and a significant reduction was already evident by age around 41. Total diversity estimates from one million sequenced T cells were considered lower bounds and underestimates.

The CDR3, from cysteine to phenylalanine, totals 14 residues. Solely the CDR3 DNA is kept, with 42 bases framed from the first base. The V end loses 6 bases and the J end loses 5 bases, and a stretch of 16 bases separates them. In the germline V gene, CDR1 corresponds to LGHNT and CDR2 to FRNRAP. The donors were roughly 38 Caucasian individuals from Russia, aged 6 to 90 years, who were systemically healthy. Roughly 9 milliliters of peripheral blood were drawn from each donor into EDTA-treated Vacutainer tubes. Ficoll-Paque density-gradient centrifugation was used to isolate PBMCs, with at least 6.5 million per sample. Total RNA, at least 6 micrograms per sample, was extracted from PBMCs with Trizol reagent. The percentages of naive CD45RAhigh/CD27high T cells were determined by flow cytometry on a PBMC aliquot from every donor.

Recombination linked TRBV12-5 to TRBJ2-5; TRBD1 is perhaps the D gene, given 6 matching bases. This clonotype was obtained from a man younger than 35 in good health. Material: blood. CDR3 protein: CASGSTGQLETQYF. The nucleotide sequence is given as TGTGCTAGTGGCTCCACCGGACAGCTGGAGACCCAGTACTTC. Extended through the reference TRBV12-5 and TRBJ2-5 proteins, this CDR3 yields the full variable domain: DARVTQTPRHKVTEMGQEVTMRCQPILGHNTVFWYRQTMMQGLELLAYFRNRAPLDDSGMPKDRFSAEMPDATLATLKIQPSEPRDSAVYFCASGSTGQLETQYFGPGTRLLVL.